Below, one T cell receptor (beta chain) is given with its context. The CDR3 extends over 15 amino acids. Germline V CDR1 and CDR2: SGHVS, FQNEAQ. Trimming removed 5 bases from V and 5 bases from J, with 17 bases in between. This record belongs to a study of T cells in Graves' hyperthyroidism and ophthalmopathy. TCR beta CDR3 regions were amplified from RNA transcripts. First-round RT-PCR targeting the TCR CDR3 was performed with the HTBI primer set. TCRdb reprocessed the multiplex PCR reads with MiXCR, giving one entry per CDR3 protein. Of fewer than 750,000 distinct CDR3 sequences listed, about half are singletons. The study defined stable Graves' hyperthyroidism as no ophthalmopathy progression within 18 months.

This sequence originates from a woman between 18 and 29 years old with Graves' hyperthyroidism. The sample comprised peripheral blood or thyroid tissue (not recorded which). V gene TRBV7-8 combines with J gene TRBJ2-3, with D maybe TRBD2 (7 bases). The CDR3 region is CASSRNGGQIDTQYF. In DNA form, the CDR3 reads TGTGCCAGCAGCCGAAACGGGGGGCAGATAGATACGCAGTATTTT.